A few counts support the clone carrying this T cell receptor (beta chain). Its matching antigen is unknown. The sample belongs to a study of T cells in localized non-small cell lung cancer. Whole-study findings and limits: Compared with tumor, uninvolved adjacent lung displayed greater T cell clonality, ranking highest overall. A median of roughly 50 of the top 100 tumor clones appeared in adjacent lung, which was paired and uninvolved. In the blood, greater T cell density corresponded to longer overall survival.

Germline CDR1 and CDR2: SGHRS and YFSETQ. V lost 4 bases to trimming and J lost 3 bases, with 17 bases between them. CDR3 length: 15 amino acids. Measured with immunoSEQ multiplex PCR; TCRdb has only the in-frame clones, and not every one. The table has 35,000 to 40,000 clones, roughly nine tenths seen once. Specimen: peripheral blood, collected before any cancer treatment. The chain joins TRBV5-1 to TRBJ2-7; D is possibly TRBD1 or TRBD2 (5 bases each). This receptor was taken from a female donor of 60 years or more with stage I lung adenocarcinoma. CDR3 loop: CASSHSEGNSYEQYF. The CDR3 DNA sequence: TGCGCCAGCAGCCACTCAGAGGGGAACAGCTACGAGCAGTACTTC.